A single sample is the source of the 23 T cell receptor beta chains below, sequenced in a study of blood T cells in healthy people across ages. Primers used in a second PCR of about 6 to 12 cycles were a sample-barcoded 5' primer and a J-beta primer mix. TCRdb re-called the 5' RACE reads with MiXCR, one entry per CDR3 protein. The table includes fewer than 2,000,000 distinct CDR3 sequences, 30% to 35% detected once. Material: blood. The receptors originated from a woman aged 25 to 39 in good health.

There are a few counts of this clonotype. This chain links TRBV20-1 with TRBJ2-5; no firm D call. Trimming took off 3 bases at V and 4 bases at J, with 18 bases between the two ends. Looked up from germline, CDR1 is DFQATT and CDR2 is SNEGSKA (reference sequence). The CDR3 extends over 15 amino acids. The CDR3 coding sequence is TGCAGTGCTAGTGGCATAGGAGTGGAGCCAGAGACCCAGTACTTC. Protein product: CSASGIGVEPETQYF.

The V gene is TRBV29-1, the J gene TRBJ2-1, with a tentative D call TRBD2 (8 bases). Germline V lookup: CDR1 SQVTM, CDR2 ANQGSEA. Trimming stripped 5 bases from V and 0 bases from J, with 17 bases between. The CDR3 runs 16 residues. The CDR3, as DNA: TGCAGCGTTCGGGGGGGACAGACGAGCTCCTACAATGAGCAGTTCTTC. It codes for CSVRGGQTSSYNEQFF.

The chain joins TRBV7-2 to TRBJ2-3; unclear D gene. The CDR3 has 14 amino acids. Germline CDR1 and CDR2: SGHTA and FQGNSA. V dropped 4 bases and J dropped 6 bases, with 14 bases sitting between them. CDR3 region: CASSSLPVGDTQYF. The CDR3 DNA reads TGTGCCAGCAGCTCATTGCCCGTGGGGGATACGCAGTATTTT.

The rearrangement uses TRBV12-3 or TRBV12-4 and TRBJ2-1; 8 bases map to TRBD1. The length of the CDR3 is 14 residues. Germline trimming cut 7 bases from V and 8 bases from J; bases unmatched to any gene: 10. The CDR3 coding sequence is TGTGCCAGCAAGAACAGGGGGTTATGCGATGAGCAGTTCTTC. As protein: CASKNRGLCDEQFF.

J is TRBJ2-5 and V is TRBV4-1; D perhaps matches TRBD1 (5 bases). The germline V and J ends were trimmed by 1 base and 4 bases, with 16 bases remaining between them. The CDR3 totals 16 residues. The germline V gene has CDR1 MGHRA and CDR2 YSYEKL. CDR3 coding DNA: TGCGCCAGCAGCCAAGTTGTTGCCAGGGCCTTAGAGACCCAGTACTTC. This codes for CASSQVVARALETQYF.

The chain carries TRBV5-1 and TRBJ1-1; 8 bases line up with TRBD1. Per germline, CDR1 SGHRS and CDR2 YFSETQ. This CDR3 spans 14 amino acids. Trimming cost V 0 bases and J 7 bases; bases outside gene matches: 5. The CDR3 is CASSLGQGASEAFF. In nucleotides, the CDR3 is TGCGCCAGCAGCTTGGGCCAGGGGGCTAGTGAAGCTTTCTTT.

This clonotype appeared a few times. At one boundary the junction diverges from the germline segment, which might be a read error. The rearrangement joins TRBV20-1 to TRBJ2-2, with D possibly TRBD2 on 6 matching bases. Germline loops: CDR1 DFQATT, CDR2 SNEGSKA (reference sequence). The CDR3 contains 12 residues. CDR3 region: CAGTPYTGELFF. CDR3 DNA: TGTGCCGGGACTCCCTACACCGGGGAGCTGTTTTTT.

This clonotype was seen a few times. The V and J genes are TRBV29-1 and TRBJ2-3; 8 bases match TRBD2. This CDR3 is 18 amino acids long. J was trimmed by 2 bases and V by 6 bases; bases with no gene match: 19. Germline-derived CDR1 and CDR2 are SQVTM and ANQGSEA. The CDR3 DNA follows: TGCAGCGTCGGGGGGGGGACCTCAGGACGGTTGGACACAGATACGCAGTATTTT. Residues: CSVGGGTSGRLDTDTQYF.

This clonotype occurred a few times. The rearrangement uses TRBV18 and TRBJ1-2; 7 bases are shared with TRBD1. The germline CDR1 and CDR2 sequences are KGHSH and LQKENI. Trimming removed 6 bases from V and 3 bases from J; junction bases left unmatched: 7. The CDR3 runs 14 residues. CDR3 residues: CASSLQGLYYGYTF. Here the CDR3 DNA reads TGTGCCAGCTCTCTACAGGGGCTCTACTATGGCTACACCTTC. The variable domain in full, completed from reference TRBV18 and TRBJ1-2, reads NAGVMQNPRHLVRRRGQEARLRCSPMKGHSHVYWYRQLPEEGLKFMVYLQKENIIDESGMPKERFSAEFPKEGPSILRIQQVVRGDSAAYFCASSLQGLYYGYTFGSGTRLTVV.

This clonotype was observed a few times. The rearrangement links TRBV7-8 to TRBJ2-1; 10 nucleotides agree with TRBD2. The CDR3 length is 16 residues. Germline V gene lookup returns CDR1 SGHVS and CDR2 FQNEAQ. Trimming at V came to 6 bases and at J to 1 base, leaving 6 bases not matched to a gene. DNA of the CDR3: TGTGCCAGCAGGACCCTAGCGGGAGATTCCTACAATGAGCAGTTCTTC. Amino acid sequence: CASRTLAGDSYNEQFF.

The chain carries TRBV20-1 and TRBJ2-7, with 13 bases that match TRBD2. Germline trimming cut 6 bases from V and 3 bases from J; bases unmatched to any gene: 8. The CDR3 extends over 15 amino acids. Germline CDR1 is DFQATT and CDR2 is SNEGSKA (reference sequence). The CDR3 reads CSAQGLAGPNYEQYF. DNA of the CDR3: TGCAGTGCCCAGGGACTAGCGGGACCAAACTACGAGCAGTACTTC.

This clonotype showed up many times. V and J are TRBV7-2 and TRBJ2-3; D may be TRBD1 or TRBD2 (5 bases each). Germline CDR1 SGHTA, CDR2 FQGNSA. V lost 2 bases, J lost 1 base, and 13 bases lay in between. The CDR3 spans 16 residues. CDR3 residues: CASSLMGRGGTDTQYF. CDR3 bases: TGTGCCAGCAGCTTAATGGGACGCGGCGGCACAGATACGCAGTATTTT.

The genes are TRBV7-2 and TRBJ1-6; D is undetermined. CDR1 and CDR2 from the germline V gene are SGHTA and FQGNSA. CDR3 length: 14 amino acids. Trimming took off 3 bases at V and 10 bases at J, with 13 bases between the two ends. DNA for the CDR3: TGTGCCAGCAGCTTGGATGAGTCGTACTCACCCCTCCACTTT. This encodes CASSLDESYSPLHF.

The rearrangement joins TRBV30 to TRBJ2-1, with D perhaps matching TRBD2 (6 bases). The CDR3 contains 11 residues. Per the germline V gene, CDR1 is GTSNPN and CDR2 is SVGIG (reference sequence). Trimming took off 1 base at V and 12 bases at J, with 10 bases between the two ends. The CDR3 region is CAWSEERVQFF. The CDR3 nucleotides read TGTGCCTGGAGTGAAGAGCGGGTGCAGTTCTTC.

The rearrangement uses TRBV20-1 and TRBJ2-3; 7 bases align to TRBD1. J gave up 3 bases and V 5 bases, and 11 bases lay outside the gene matches. The length of the CDR3 is 15 residues. Germline V CDR1 and CDR2: DFQATT, SNEGSKA (reference sequence). The CDR3 loop reads CSAPVQGKKTDTQYF. The CDR3 DNA sequence: TGCAGTGCTCCAGTACAGGGGAAGAAAACAGATACGCAGTATTTT.

This chain joins TRBV6-1 and TRBJ1-1; D ambiguous. Germline V gene data show CDR1 as MNHNS and CDR2 as SASEGT. Trimming shortened V by 3 bases and J by 1 base, and 12 bases separated the two germline ends. The CDR3 is 15 residues long. CDR3 coding DNA: TGTGCCAGCAGTGAGAGAGGCGGTCAGAACACTGAAGCTTTCTTT. Protein: CASSERGGQNTEAFF.

The rearrangement uses TRBV4-1 and TRBJ1-2; the D is unclear. Per the germline V gene, CDR1 is MGHRA and CDR2 is YSYEKL. The CDR3 sequence is 14 residues long. The V gene lost 1 base and the J gene lost 5 bases, with 11 bases spanning the gap. The CDR3 sequence: CASSQVLPGYGYTF. The CDR3 DNA is TGCGCCAGCAGCCAAGTCCTACCGGGTTATGGCTACACCTTC.

Only one count was recorded for this clonotype. This chain links TRBV7-9 with TRBJ1-2; D not certain. The V gene lost 1 base and the J gene lost 9 bases, with 9 bases spanning the gap. The CDR3 totals 12 residues. Per the germline V gene, CDR1 is SEHNR and CDR2 is FQNEAQ (reference sequence). In DNA form, the CDR3 reads TGTGCCAGCAGCTTAGGATACGGGTGCTACACCTTC. Translating gives CASSLGYGCYTF.

Concerning this clonotype: This sequence may be a read error, since a much larger clone differs from it by one base. This chain uses TRBV13 with TRBJ2-7; D tentatively fits TRBD1 or TRBD2 (5 bases each). The DNA end is more similar to TRBJ2-5, so the J call may be wrong. The CDR3 length is 14 residues. Germline CDR1 is PRHDT and CDR2 is FYEKMQ (reference sequence). The CDR3 sequence is CASSDALRGVTQYF. In DNA, the CDR3 is TGTGCCAGCAGCGACGCGTTAAGGGGAGTGACCCAGTACTTC.

This rearrangement joins TRBV12-3 or TRBV12-4 to TRBJ2-2; tentative D call: TRBD1 (6 bases). CDR3 length: 17 amino acids. V was pared by 5 bases and J by 0 bases, with 16 bases between. The CDR3 DNA is TGTGCCAGCAGTCCCGGGACATATAGCGCGAACACCGGGGAGCTGTTTTTT. This encodes CASSPGTYSANTGELFF.

This clonotype was seen repeatedly, ten times or more. The gene calls are TRBV20-1 and TRBJ2-3; 10 bases align to TRBD2. Germline V gene lookup returns CDR1 DFQATT and CDR2 SNEGSKA (reference sequence). The CDR3 is made up of 15 amino acids. Trimming removed 5 bases from V and 1 base from J; junction bases left unmatched: 6. The CDR3 coding sequence is TGCAGTGCTCACTCCCTAGCGGGGGGCACAGATACGCAGTATTTT. Protein product: CSAHSLAGGTDTQYF.

This sequence joins TRBV19 and TRBJ1-1; D gene uncertain. The CDR3 has 14 amino acids. The ends were cut back, 8 bases at V and 1 base at J, with 14 bases in the middle. Germline V lookup: CDR1 LNHDA, CDR2 SQIVND (reference sequence). This CDR3 reads CASRRTAPNTEAFF. In DNA form, the CDR3 reads TGTGCCAGTCGCCGGACCGCCCCGAACACTGAAGCTTTCTTT.

The chain uses TRBV30 and TRBJ2-3, with a tentative D call TRBD1 (6 bases). There are 15 residues in the CDR3. Trimming left V 0 bases short and J 7 bases short, with 17 bases between. The germline V gene has CDR1 GTSNPN and CDR2 SVGIG (reference sequence). CDR3 residues: CAWSVLGAKSNTQYF. The DNA of the CDR3 is TGTGCCTGGAGTGTGCTGGGGGCGAAGTCAAATACGCAGTATTTT.